The rows below give T cell receptor beta chains drawn from one sample of a study of Graves' ophthalmopathy and Graves' hyperthyroidism. A single record per CDR3 protein comes from TCRdb applying MiXCR to the multiplex PCR reads. The table records 500,000 to 800,000 distinct CDR3 sequences, over 40% of them present only once. Input material: peripheral blood. The source of these receptors is an adult man with Graves' ophthalmopathy. Each CDR3 is given with its conserved first and last residue. A D gene is named only where the DNA matches it firmly. A clone size is listed for some rows: how often the clone was seen (once, few, many), or a class if it is expanded.

TRBV2	many	.	TRBJ2-7	TGTGCCAGCGGTGGGGTCTCCTACGAGCAGTACTTC	CASGGVSYEQYF
TRBV2	.	.	TRBJ1-5	TGTGCCAGCAGTGAGGATGGGGGCGAGCATTTT	CASSEDGGEHF
TRBV6-5	many	.	TRBJ2-2	TGTGCCAGCAGTTACTCGACGGACTACACCGGGGAGCTGTTTTTT	CASSYSTDYTGELFF
TRBV2	.	.	TRBJ1-2	TGTGCCAGCAGTCCAGCGGGTACTGGCCACACCTTC	CASSPAGTGHTF
TRBV12-3/TRBV12-4	.	.	TRBJ1-3	TGTGCCAGCAGTCCTAGTCGATCACGGGGATTCTGGCGAAACACCATATATTTT	CASSPSRSRGFWRNTIYF
TRBV2	many	.	TRBJ2-7	TGTGCCAGCAGTTGGGGCGAGCAGTACTTC	CASSWGEQYF
TRBV5-4	few	.	TRBJ1-1	TGTGCCAGCAGTAGAAGCGACAGGTGGGGAACTGAAGCTTTCTTT	CASSRSDRWGTEAFF
TRBV6-2/TRBV6-3	few	TRBD1	TRBJ2-7	TGTGCCAGCGAGGGACAGGGCAACTACGAGCAGTACTTC	CASEGQGNYEQYF
TRBV5-1	once	TRBD2	TRBJ2-5	TGCGCCAGCAGCTCCGGGGGGAACCAAGAGGCCCAGTACTTC	CASSSGGNQEAQYF
TRBV25-1	.	.	TRBJ1-1	TGTGCCAGCACGGGAGCAGGCGGGAACACTGAAGCTTTCTTT	CASTGAGGNTEAFF
TRBV11-2	few	.	TRBJ1-1	TGTGCCAGCAGGACTATCGGAGGGTTAAACACTGAAGCTTTCTTT	CASRTIGGLNTEAFF
TRBV12-3/TRBV12-4	few	TRBD1	TRBJ2-7	TGTGCCAGCAGCCGTCGGACAGGACACCACGAGCAGTACTTC	CASSRRTGHHEQYF
TRBV7-9	.	TRBD1	TRBJ1-1	TGTGCCAACAGCTCGGACAGGATAATGACTGAAGCTTTCTTT	CANSSDRIMTEAFF
TRBV10-3	few	.	TRBJ2-7	TGTGCCAGCAGGCCCGGCAGCTACTCCTACGAGCAGTACTTC	CASRPGSYSYEQYF
TRBV7-2	.	.	TRBJ2-3	TGTGCCAGCAGCTTAGGGCAGGGGGCGCGTGGCGGGAGCCCTTCCGGGACAGATACGCAGTATTTT	CASSLGQGARGGSPSGTDTQYF
TRBV10-3	many	.	TRBJ1-6	TGTGCCAGCAGTTACTCGCCAGGAGGTGTTAATTCACCCCTCCACTTT	CASSYSPGGVNSPLHF
TRBV7-2	.	.	TRBJ1-1	TGTGCCAGCTTTATCTGGGGAACTGAAGCTTTCTTT	CASFIWGTEAFF
TRBV5-1	few	.	TRBJ2-2	TGCGCCAGCAGCCCAGGGTTTGAGGTCACCGGGGAGCTGTTTTTT	CASSPGFEVTGELFF
TRBV10-3	.	.	TRBJ1-3	TGTGCCATCAGTGCAGGGGCCATTGGAAACACCATATATTTT	CAISAGAIGNTIYF
TRBV4-1	once	.	TRBJ1-2	TGCGCCAGCAGCCAAGTTCTCAAACGCGTTGGCTACACCTTC	CASSQVLKRVGYTF
TRBV19	.	.	TRBJ1-5	TGTGCCAGTAGTATAGTTCCGGACAGTCACGAGCATTTT	CASSIVPDSHEHF
TRBV19	.	.	TRBJ1-5	TGTGCCAGTAGTGCTGGGGGGGGCAGCAATAGCAATCAGCCCCAGCATTTT	CASSAGGGSNSNQPQHF